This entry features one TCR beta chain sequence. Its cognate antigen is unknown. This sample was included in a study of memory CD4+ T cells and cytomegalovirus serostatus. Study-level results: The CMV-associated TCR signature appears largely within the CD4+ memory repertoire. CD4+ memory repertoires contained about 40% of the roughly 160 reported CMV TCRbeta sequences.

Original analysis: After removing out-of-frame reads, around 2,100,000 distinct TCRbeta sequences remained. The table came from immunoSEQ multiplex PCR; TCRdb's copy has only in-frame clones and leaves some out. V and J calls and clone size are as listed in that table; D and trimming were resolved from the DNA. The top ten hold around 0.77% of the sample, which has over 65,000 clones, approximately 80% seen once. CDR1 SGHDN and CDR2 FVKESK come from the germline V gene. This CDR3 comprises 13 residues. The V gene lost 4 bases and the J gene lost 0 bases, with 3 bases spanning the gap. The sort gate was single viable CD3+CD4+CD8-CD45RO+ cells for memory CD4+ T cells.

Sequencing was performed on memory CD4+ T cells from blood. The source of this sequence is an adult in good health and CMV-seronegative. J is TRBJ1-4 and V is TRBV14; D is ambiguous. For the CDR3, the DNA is TGTGCCAGCAGCCGTGCAACTAATGAAAAACTGTTTTTT. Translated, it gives CASSRATNEKLFF. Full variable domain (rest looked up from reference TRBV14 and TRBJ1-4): EAGVTQFPSHSVIEKGQTVTLRCDPISGHDNLYWYRRVMGKEIKFLLHFVKESKQDESGMPNNRFLAERTGGTYSTLKVQPAELEDSGVYFCASSRATNEKLFFGSGTQLSVL.